A single T cell receptor (beta chain) is shown here with its context. Its target is not known. The table came from immunoSEQ multiplex PCR; TCRdb's copy has only in-frame clones and leaves some out. The sample holds more than 70,000 clones, approximately 90% seen once. Second-dose intervals of approximately 4 or approximately 12 weeks were pooled. The entry originates in a study of T cell responses to AZD1222 COVID-19 vaccine. Whole-study results and caveats: Seropositive at baseline were only a handful of AZD1222 recipients. Repertoires were obtained solely post-peak T cell response. White British people made up most donors, females outnumbered males, and clonal diversity was possibly underestimated.

This CDR3 has 14 amino acids. Trimming removed 6 bases from V and 8 bases from J; junction bases left unmatched: 12. Germline V lookup: CDR1 ENHRY, CDR2 SYGVKD. V is TRBV10-3 and J is TRBJ1-2; TRBD1 agrees at 7 bases. The sample in question was peripheral blood, obtained 28 days after the second AZD1222 dose. This clonotype was sampled from an adult who received the AZD1222 COVID-19 vaccine. The CDR3 loop reads CAISLQGINDGYTF. The CDR3 DNA reads as TGTGCCATCAGCTTACAGGGGATTAATGACGGCTACACCTTC.